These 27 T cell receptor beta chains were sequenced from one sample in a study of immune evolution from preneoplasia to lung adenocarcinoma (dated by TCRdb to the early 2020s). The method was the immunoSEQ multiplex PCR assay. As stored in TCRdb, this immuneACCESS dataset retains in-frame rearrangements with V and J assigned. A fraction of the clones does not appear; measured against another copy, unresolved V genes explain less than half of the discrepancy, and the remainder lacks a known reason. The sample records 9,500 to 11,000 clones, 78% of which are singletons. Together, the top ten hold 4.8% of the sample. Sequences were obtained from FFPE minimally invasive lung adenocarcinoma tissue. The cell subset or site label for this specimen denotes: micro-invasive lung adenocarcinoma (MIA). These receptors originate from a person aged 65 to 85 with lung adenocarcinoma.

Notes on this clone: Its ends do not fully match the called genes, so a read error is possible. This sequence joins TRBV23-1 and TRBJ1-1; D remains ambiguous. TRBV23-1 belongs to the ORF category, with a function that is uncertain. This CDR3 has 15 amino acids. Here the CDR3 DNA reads TGCGCCAGCAGTCAATCGAGGCAAATTTACACGGAAGCTTTCTTT. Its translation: CASSQSRQIYTEAFF.

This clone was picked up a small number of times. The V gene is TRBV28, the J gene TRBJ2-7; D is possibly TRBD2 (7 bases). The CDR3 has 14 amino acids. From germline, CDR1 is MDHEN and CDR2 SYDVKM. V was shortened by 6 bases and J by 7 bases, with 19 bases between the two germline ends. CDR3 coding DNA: TGTGCCAGCAGCCGCGGGGGCGCAGTGAGGGAGCAGTACTTC. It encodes CASSRGGAVREQYF.

In nucleotides, the CDR3 is TGTGCCTGGAGCGATTTTAGGACAGACTATAATGAAAAACTGTTTTTT. This encodes CAWSDFRTDYNEKLFF. The chain recombines TRBV30 with TRBJ1-4, with TRBD1 as a possible D gene (6 bases). The CDR3 is made up of 16 amino acids. Looked up from germline, CDR1 is GTSNPN and CDR2 is SVGIG (reference sequence). The V and J ends lost 3 bases and 4 bases respectively, with 18 bases between them.

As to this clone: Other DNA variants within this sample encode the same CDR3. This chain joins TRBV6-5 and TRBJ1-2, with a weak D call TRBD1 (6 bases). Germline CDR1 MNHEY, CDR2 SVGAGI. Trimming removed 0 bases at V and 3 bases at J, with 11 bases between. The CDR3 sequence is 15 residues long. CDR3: CASSYSMGGYYGYTF. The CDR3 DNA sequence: TGTGCCAGCAGTTACTCGATGGGGGGCTACTATGGCTACACCTTC.

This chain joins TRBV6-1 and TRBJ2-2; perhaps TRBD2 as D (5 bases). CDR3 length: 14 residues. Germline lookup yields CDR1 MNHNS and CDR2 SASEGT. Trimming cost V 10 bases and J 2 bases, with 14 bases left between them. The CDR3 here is CATPRRFNTGELFF. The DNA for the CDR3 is TGTGCCACCCCCCGGAGGTTTAACACCGGGGAGCTGTTTTTT.

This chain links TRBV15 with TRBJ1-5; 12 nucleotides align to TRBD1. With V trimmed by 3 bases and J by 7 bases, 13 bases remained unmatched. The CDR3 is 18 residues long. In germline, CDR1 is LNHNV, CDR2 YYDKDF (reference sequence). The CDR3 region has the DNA TGTGCCACCAGCAGGGGACAGGGGGCGGGGGGTTTTAAACAGCCCCAGCATTTT. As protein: CATSRGQGAGGFKQPQHF.

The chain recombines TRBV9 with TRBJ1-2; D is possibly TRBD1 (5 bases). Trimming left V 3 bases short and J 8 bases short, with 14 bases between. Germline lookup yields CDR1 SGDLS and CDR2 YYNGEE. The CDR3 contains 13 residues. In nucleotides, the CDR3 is TGTGCCAGCAGCGCAAGCAGCCGGGACGGCTACACCTTC. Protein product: CASSASSRDGYTF.

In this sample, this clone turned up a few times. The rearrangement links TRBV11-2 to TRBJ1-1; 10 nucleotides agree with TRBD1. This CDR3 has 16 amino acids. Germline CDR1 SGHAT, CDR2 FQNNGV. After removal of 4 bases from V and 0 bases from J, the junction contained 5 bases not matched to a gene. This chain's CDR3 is CASSWGQGRLNTEAFF. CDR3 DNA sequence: TGTGCCAGCAGCTGGGGACAGGGGAGGTTGAACACTGAAGCTTTCTTT.

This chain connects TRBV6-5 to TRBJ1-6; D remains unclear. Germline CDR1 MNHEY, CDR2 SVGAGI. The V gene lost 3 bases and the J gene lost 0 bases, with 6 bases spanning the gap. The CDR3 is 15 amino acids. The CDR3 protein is CASSYQSSYNSPLHF. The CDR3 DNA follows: TGTGCCAGCAGTTATCAAAGCTCCTATAATTCACCCCTCCACTTT.

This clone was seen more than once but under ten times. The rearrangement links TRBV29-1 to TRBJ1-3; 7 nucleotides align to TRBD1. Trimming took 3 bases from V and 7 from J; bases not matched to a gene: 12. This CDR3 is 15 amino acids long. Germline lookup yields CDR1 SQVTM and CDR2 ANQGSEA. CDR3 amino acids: CSVDDGGDSPNTIYF. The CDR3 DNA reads TGCAGCGTTGATGACGGTGGGGACAGTCCCAACACCATATATTTT.

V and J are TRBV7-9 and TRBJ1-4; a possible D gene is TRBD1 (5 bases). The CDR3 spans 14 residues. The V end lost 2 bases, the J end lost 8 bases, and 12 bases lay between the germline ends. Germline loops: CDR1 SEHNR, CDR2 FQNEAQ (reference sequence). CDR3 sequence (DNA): TGTGCCAGCAGCTTACGGGTAGGGGACGAAAAACTGTTTTTT. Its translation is CASSLRVGDEKLFF.

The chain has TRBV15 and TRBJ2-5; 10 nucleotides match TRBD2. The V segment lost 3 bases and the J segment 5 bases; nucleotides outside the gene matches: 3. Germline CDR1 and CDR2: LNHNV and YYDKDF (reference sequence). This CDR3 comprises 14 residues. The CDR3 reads CATSRERGGETQYF. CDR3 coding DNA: TGTGCCACCAGCAGGGAGCGGGGGGGCGAGACCCAGTACTTC.

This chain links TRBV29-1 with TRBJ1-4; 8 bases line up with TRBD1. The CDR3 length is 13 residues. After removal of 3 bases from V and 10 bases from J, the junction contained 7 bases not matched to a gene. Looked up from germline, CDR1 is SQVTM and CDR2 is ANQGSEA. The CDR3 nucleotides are TGCAGCGTTGACCCGGACAGGGAAGGAAAACTGTTTTTT. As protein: CSVDPDREGKLFF.

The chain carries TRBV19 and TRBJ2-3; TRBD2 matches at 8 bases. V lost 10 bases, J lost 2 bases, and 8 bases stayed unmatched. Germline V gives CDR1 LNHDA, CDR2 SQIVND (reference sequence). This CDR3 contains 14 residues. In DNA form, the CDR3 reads TGTGCCACCCAGGGGCGGGGGGACACAGATACGCAGTATTTT. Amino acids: CATQGRGDTDTQYF.

The CDR3 coding sequence is TGTGCCAGCTCACCTGCAGGGGGAAACACCGGGGAGCTGTTTTTT. Its translation: CASSPAGGNTGELFF. The chain uses TRBV18 and TRBJ2-2, with 7 bases aligning to TRBD1. The CDR3 is 15 amino acids. J was trimmed by 2 bases and V by 3 bases; bases with no gene match: 3. CDR1 is KGHSH, CDR2 LQKENI, per germline. The whole variable domain, filled in from reference TRBV18 and TRBJ2-2, reads NAGVMQNPRHLVRRRGQEARLRCSPMKGHSHVYWYRQLPEEGLKFMVYLQKENIIDESGMPKERFSAEFPKEGPSILRIQQVVRGDSAAYFCASSPAGGNTGELFFGEGSRLTVL.

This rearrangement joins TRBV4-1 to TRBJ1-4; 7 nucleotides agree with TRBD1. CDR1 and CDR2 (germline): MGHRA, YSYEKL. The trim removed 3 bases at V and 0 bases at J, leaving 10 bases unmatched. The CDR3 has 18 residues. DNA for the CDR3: TGCGCCAGCAGCCACTTGGGACAGCGAATTGCAACTAATGAAAAACTGTTTTTT. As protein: CASSHLGQRIATNEKLFF.

The DNA of the CDR3 is TGTGCCTGGAGTGTAGCCGGTAATCAGCCCCAGCATTTT. This gives the protein CAWSVAGNQPQHF. This chain joins TRBV30 and TRBJ1-5, with unresolved D. The V and J ends lost 0 bases and 4 bases respectively, with 7 bases between them. Germline assignment: CDR1 GTSNPN and CDR2 SVGIG (reference sequence). The CDR3 has 13 residues.

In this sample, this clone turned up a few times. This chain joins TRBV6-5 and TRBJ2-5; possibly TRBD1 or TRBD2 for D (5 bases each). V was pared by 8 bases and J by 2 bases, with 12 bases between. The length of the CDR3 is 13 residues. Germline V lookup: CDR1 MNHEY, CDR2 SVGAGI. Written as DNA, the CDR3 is TGTGCCAGCCAAAATGGGGGACAAGAGACCCAGTACTTC. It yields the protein CASQNGGQETQYF.

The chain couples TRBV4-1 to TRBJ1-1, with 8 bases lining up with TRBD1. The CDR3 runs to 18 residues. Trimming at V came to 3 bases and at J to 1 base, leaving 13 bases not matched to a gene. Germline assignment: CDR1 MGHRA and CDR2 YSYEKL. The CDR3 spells CASSQRSGGIRTNTEAFF. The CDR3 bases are TGCGCCAGCAGCCAGAGGTCAGGGGGCATCCGAACGAACACTGAAGCTTTCTTT.

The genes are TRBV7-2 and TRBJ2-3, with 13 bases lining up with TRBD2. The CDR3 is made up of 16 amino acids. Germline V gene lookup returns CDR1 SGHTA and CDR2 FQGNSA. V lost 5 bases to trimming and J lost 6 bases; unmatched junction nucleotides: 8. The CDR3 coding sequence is TGTGCCAGCAGCCCGCCCCTGACTAGCGGGGGGGATACGCAGTATTTT. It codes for CASSPPLTSGGDTQYF.

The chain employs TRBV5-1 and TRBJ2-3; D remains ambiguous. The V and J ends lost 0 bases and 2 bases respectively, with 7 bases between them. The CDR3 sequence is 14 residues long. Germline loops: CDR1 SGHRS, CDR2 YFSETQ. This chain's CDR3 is CASSLGGYTDTQYF. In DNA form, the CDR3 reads TGCGCCAGCAGCTTGGGGGGATACACAGATACGCAGTATTTT.

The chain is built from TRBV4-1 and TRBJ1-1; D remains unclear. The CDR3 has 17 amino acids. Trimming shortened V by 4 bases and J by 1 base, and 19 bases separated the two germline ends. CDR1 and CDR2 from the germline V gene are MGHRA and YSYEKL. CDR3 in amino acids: CASSRDVLGPRNTEAFF. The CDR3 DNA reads TGCGCCAGCAGCCGAGATGTCCTGGGCCCGAGGAACACTGAAGCTTTCTTT.

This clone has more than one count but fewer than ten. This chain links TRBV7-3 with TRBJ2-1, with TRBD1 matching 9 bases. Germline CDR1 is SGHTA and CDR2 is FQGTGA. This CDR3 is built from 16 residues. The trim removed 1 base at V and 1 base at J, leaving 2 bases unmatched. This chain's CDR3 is CASSLRGTGSYNEQFF. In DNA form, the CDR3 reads TGTGCCAGCAGCTTAAGGGGGACAGGGTCCTACAATGAGCAGTTCTTC. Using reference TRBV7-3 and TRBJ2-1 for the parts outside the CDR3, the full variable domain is GAGVSQTPSNKVTEKGKYVELRCDPISGHTALYWYRQSLGQGPEFLIYFQGTGAADDSGLPNDRFFAVRPEGSVSTLKIQRTERGDSAVYLCASSLRGTGSYNEQFFGPGTRLTVL.

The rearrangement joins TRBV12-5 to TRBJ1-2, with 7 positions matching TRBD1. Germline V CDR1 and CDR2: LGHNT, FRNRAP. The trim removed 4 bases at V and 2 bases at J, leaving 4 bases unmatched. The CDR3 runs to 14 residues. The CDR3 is CASGWAGGNYGYTF. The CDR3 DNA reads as TGTGCTAGTGGTTGGGCAGGGGGGAACTATGGCTACACCTTC.

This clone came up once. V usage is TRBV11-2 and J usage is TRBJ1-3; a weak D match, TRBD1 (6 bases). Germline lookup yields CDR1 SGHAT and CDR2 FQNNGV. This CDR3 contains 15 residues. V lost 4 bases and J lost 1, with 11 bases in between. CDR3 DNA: TGTGCCAGCAGCTGGAGGACAGAATCTGGAAACACCATATATTTT. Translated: CASSWRTESGNTIYF.

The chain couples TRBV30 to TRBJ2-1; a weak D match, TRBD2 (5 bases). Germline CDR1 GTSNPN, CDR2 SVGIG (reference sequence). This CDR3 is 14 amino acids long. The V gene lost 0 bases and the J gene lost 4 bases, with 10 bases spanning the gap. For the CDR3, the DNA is TGTGCCTGGAGTGTAGGGTCGGGGTACAATGAGCAGTTCTTC. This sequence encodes CAWSVGSGYNEQFF.

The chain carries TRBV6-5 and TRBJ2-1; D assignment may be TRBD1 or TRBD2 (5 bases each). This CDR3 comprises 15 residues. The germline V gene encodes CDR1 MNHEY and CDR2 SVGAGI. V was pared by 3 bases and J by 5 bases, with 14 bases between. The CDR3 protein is CASSYRRGPNNEQFF. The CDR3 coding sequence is TGTGCCAGCAGTTATCGCCGGGGCCCCAACAATGAGCAGTTCTTC.